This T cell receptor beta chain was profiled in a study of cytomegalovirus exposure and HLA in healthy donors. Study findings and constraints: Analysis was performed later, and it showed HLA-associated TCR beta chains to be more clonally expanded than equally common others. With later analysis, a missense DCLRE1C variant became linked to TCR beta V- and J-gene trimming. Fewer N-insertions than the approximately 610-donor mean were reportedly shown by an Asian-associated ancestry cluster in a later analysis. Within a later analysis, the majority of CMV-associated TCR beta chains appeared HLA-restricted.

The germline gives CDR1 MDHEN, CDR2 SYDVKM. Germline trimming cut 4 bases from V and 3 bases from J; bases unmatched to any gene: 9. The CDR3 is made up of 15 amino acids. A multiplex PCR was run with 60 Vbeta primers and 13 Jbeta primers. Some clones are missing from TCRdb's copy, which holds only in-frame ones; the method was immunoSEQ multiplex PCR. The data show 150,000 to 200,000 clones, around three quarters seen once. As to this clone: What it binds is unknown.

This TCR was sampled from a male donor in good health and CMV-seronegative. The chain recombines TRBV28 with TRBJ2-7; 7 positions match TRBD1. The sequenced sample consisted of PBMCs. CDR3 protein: CASSYPRQGNYEQYF. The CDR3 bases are TGTGCCAGCAGTTACCCTAGACAGGGAAACTACGAGCAGTACTTC.